These T cell receptor beta chains were read from a single sample in a study of cytomegalovirus exposure and HLA in healthy donors. Measured with immunoSEQ multiplex PCR; TCRdb has only the in-frame clones, and not every one. In the table there are over 60,000 clones, roughly 70% of which are singletons. The sample taken for sequencing was PBMCs. The receptors derive from a man between 65 and 85 years old in good health and CMV-seronegative. Both conserved end residues are part of each CDR3. Each record gives: D gene, J gene, V gene, clone size, CDR3 DNA, CDR3 protein. D genes are given only for firm matches. For some rows the clone size is stated as once, few or many, or as a class when expanded; others skip it.

d_gene: TRBD1; j_gene: TRBJ1-1; v_gene: TRBV27; abundance: few; CDR3nt: TGTGCCAGCTCGGGACAGATGAACACTGAAGCTTTCTTT; CDR3aa: CASSGQMNTEAFF
d_gene: TRBD2; j_gene: TRBJ2-1; v_gene: TRBV29-1; abundance: few; CDR3nt: TGCAGCGTTCTCTTCAGCGGGAGGGTTTCCTACAATGAGCAGTTCTTC; CDR3aa: CSVLFSGRVSYNEQFF
d_gene: NA; j_gene: TRBJ1-1; v_gene: TRBV10-3; abundance: few; CDR3nt: TGTGCCATCAGTGAGACGGGGACATATACTGAAGCTTTCTTT; CDR3aa: CAISETGTYTEAFF
d_gene: NA; j_gene: TRBJ1-1; v_gene: TRBV29-1; abundance: few; CDR3nt: TGCAGCGTTTCTTCCCAGGACGGACTCGAAGCTTTCTTT; CDR3aa: CSVSSQDGLEAFF
d_gene: TRBD1; j_gene: TRBJ2-5; v_gene: TRBV6-5; abundance: NA; CDR3nt: TGTGCCAGCAGTACGGGACAGAGGCATGCGACCCAGTACTTC; CDR3aa: CASSTGQRHATQYF
d_gene: NA; j_gene: TRBJ2-3; v_gene: TRBV9; abundance: NA; CDR3nt: TGTGCCAGCAGCCTAGGAGGGGGCGGCACAGATACGCAGTATTTT; CDR3aa: CASSLGGGGTDTQYF
d_gene: TRBD2; j_gene: TRBJ2-2; v_gene: TRBV18; abundance: NA; CDR3nt: TGTGCCAGCTCACCACTCCGTCGGGAGGGGAACACCGGGGAGCTGTTTTTT; CDR3aa: CASSPLRREGNTGELFF
d_gene: TRBD1; j_gene: TRBJ2-5; v_gene: TRBV19; abundance: NA; CDR3nt: TGTGCCAGTAGCCAGGGACAGGGAAGGTGGGAGACCCAGTACTTC; CDR3aa: CASSQGQGRWETQYF
d_gene: TRBD2; j_gene: TRBJ2-2; v_gene: TRBV7-6; abundance: NA; CDR3nt: TGTGCCAGCAGCTTTGTGGGAGGGACGAACACCGGGGAGCTGTTTTTT; CDR3aa: CASSFVGGTNTGELFF
d_gene: TRBD1; j_gene: TRBJ1-2; v_gene: TRBV6-5; abundance: NA; CDR3nt: TGTGCCAGCAGTTACTCCGGGACAGGGAACTATGGCTACACCTTC; CDR3aa: CASSYSGTGNYGYTF
d_gene: NA; j_gene: TRBJ1-1; v_gene: TRBV4-1; abundance: few; CDR3nt: TGCGCCAGCAGCCAAGGAGGGCAGGGGATGTACGCTGAAGCTTTCTTT; CDR3aa: CASSQGGQGMYAEAFF
d_gene: TRBD2; j_gene: TRBJ2-3; v_gene: TRBV29-1; abundance: NA; CDR3nt: TGCAGCGTTGAGCGTGGGGGGGCAGATACGCAGTATTTT; CDR3aa: CSVERGGADTQYF
d_gene: TRBD1; j_gene: TRBJ2-1; v_gene: TRBV29-1; abundance: NA; CDR3nt: TGCAGCGGTATCAGGGGGCTCAATGAGCAGTTCTTC; CDR3aa: CSGIRGLNEQFF
d_gene: NA; j_gene: TRBJ1-2; v_gene: TRBV7-2; abundance: many; CDR3nt: TGCGCCAGCAGCCGGGACTTTCGAATCACCTATGGCTACACCTTC; CDR3aa: CASSRDFRITYGYTF
d_gene: NA; j_gene: TRBJ2-7; v_gene: TRBV6-5; abundance: NA; CDR3nt: TGTGCCAGCCCCCATGGGCGATACGAGCAGTACTTC; CDR3aa: CASPHGRYEQYF
d_gene: NA; j_gene: TRBJ1-2; v_gene: TRBV7-4; abundance: NA; CDR3nt: TGTGCCAGCAGCTTAGCGCGCGGGGTCTATGGCTACACCTTC; CDR3aa: CASSLARGVYGYTF
d_gene: NA; j_gene: TRBJ1-3; v_gene: TRBV30; abundance: NA; CDR3nt: TGTGCCTGGACAGGGGTTACTGGAAACACCATATATTTT; CDR3aa: CAWTGVTGNTIYF
d_gene: NA; j_gene: TRBJ2-5; v_gene: TRBV7-2; abundance: few; CDR3nt: TGTGCCAGCGGGAGGGGGGAGACCCAGTACTTC; CDR3aa: CASGRGETQYF
d_gene: TRBD1; j_gene: TRBJ1-2; v_gene: TRBV19; abundance: once; CDR3nt: TGTGCCACTGAGACAGGGGGCATCACTAACTATGGCTACACCTTC; CDR3aa: CATETGGITNYGYTF
d_gene: NA; j_gene: TRBJ2-4; v_gene: TRBV6-1; abundance: NA; CDR3nt: TGTGCCAGCAGTGGCGGACAAGGGGAAAACATTCAGTACTTC; CDR3aa: CASSGGQGENIQYF
d_gene: NA; j_gene: TRBJ2-1; v_gene: TRBV5-8; abundance: NA; CDR3nt: TGTGCCAGCAGCTGGGGGCCAGGGGGGAATGAGCAGTTCTTC; CDR3aa: CASSWGPGGNEQFF
d_gene: TRBD2; j_gene: TRBJ2-2; v_gene: TRBV6-6; abundance: few; CDR3nt: TGTGCCAGCAGTTACGAACATCGACTAGCGGGCGGGGAGCTGTTTTTT; CDR3aa: CASSYEHRLAGGELFF
d_gene: NA; j_gene: TRBJ1-1; v_gene: TRBV5-4; abundance: NA; CDR3nt: TGTGCCAGCAGTTATGAGGCAGCTGAAGCTTTCTTT; CDR3aa: CASSYEAAEAFF
d_gene: NA; j_gene: TRBJ1-4; v_gene: TRBV6-6; abundance: NA; CDR3nt: TGTGCCAGCAGTTATCTCCAGCGGGGAAATGAAAAACTGTTTTTT; CDR3aa: CASSYLQRGNEKLFF
d_gene: TRBD2; j_gene: TRBJ2-2; v_gene: TRBV6-6; abundance: NA; CDR3nt: TGTGCCAGCAGTTACTGGAGCGGGGGGGGCACCGGGGAGCTGTTTTTT; CDR3aa: CASSYWSGGGTGELFF
d_gene: TRBD1; j_gene: TRBJ1-6; v_gene: TRBV4-3; abundance: few; CDR3nt: TGCGCCAGCAGCCCGGGGACAGCCTATAATTCACCCCTCCACTTT; CDR3aa: CASSPGTAYNSPLHF
d_gene: TRBD2; j_gene: TRBJ2-2; v_gene: TRBV4-3; abundance: few; CDR3nt: TGCGCCAGCAGCCAAGATAGCGGGATGGACACCGGGGAGCTGTTTTTT; CDR3aa: CASSQDSGMDTGELFF
d_gene: NA; j_gene: TRBJ2-5; v_gene: TRBV11-2; abundance: NA; CDR3nt: TGTGCCAGCAGCTCCAATACAGGGCAAGAGACCCAGTACTTC; CDR3aa: CASSSNTGQETQYF
d_gene: NA; j_gene: TRBJ1-6; v_gene: TRBV7-9; abundance: NA; CDR3nt: TGTGCCAGCAGCCACCGAGCGGGGGCCCTTAATTCACCCCTCCACTTT; CDR3aa: CASSHRAGALNSPLHF
d_gene: TRBD1; j_gene: TRBJ2-7; v_gene: TRBV10-3; abundance: NA; CDR3nt: TGTGCCATCAGCCCGGGACAGGGAGAGGGACTACACGAGCAGTACTTC; CDR3aa: CAISPGQGEGLHEQYF
d_gene: NA; j_gene: TRBJ2-7; v_gene: TRBV5-1; abundance: NA; CDR3nt: TGCGCCAGCAGCTTGGAACTGGTCTCCTACGAGCAGTACTTC; CDR3aa: CASSLELVSYEQYF
d_gene: NA; j_gene: TRBJ2-7; v_gene: TRBV6-6; abundance: NA; CDR3nt: TGTGCCAGCAGTTACTCGTCGGCGGGAAGGGCTAACGAGCAGTACTTC; CDR3aa: CASSYSSAGRANEQYF
d_gene: TRBD1; j_gene: TRBJ1-2; v_gene: TRBV30; abundance: NA; CDR3nt: TGTGCCTGGAATCCCACAGGGGCCTATGGCTACACCTTC; CDR3aa: CAWNPTGAYGYTF
d_gene: TRBD1; j_gene: TRBJ1-2; v_gene: TRBV7-2; abundance: NA; CDR3nt: TGTGCCAGCAGCCCCGGGACAGTTCAACCCTTCTATGGCTACACCTTC; CDR3aa: CASSPGTVQPFYGYTF
d_gene: TRBD1; j_gene: TRBJ1-2; v_gene: TRBV9; abundance: NA; CDR3nt: TGTGCCAGCAGCGTAGAGGCAGGGGGCTACTATGGCTACACCTTC; CDR3aa: CASSVEAGGYYGYTF
d_gene: TRBD1; j_gene: TRBJ2-5; v_gene: TRBV7-2; abundance: NA; CDR3nt: TGTGCCAGCAGTCGACAGGGTGGGGAGACCCAGTACTTC; CDR3aa: CASSRQGGETQYF
d_gene: TRBD1; j_gene: TRBJ1-3; v_gene: TRBV5-1; abundance: NA; CDR3nt: TGCGCCAGCAGCTTCTCCGGGACAGGGGTCTCTGGAAACACCATATATTTT; CDR3aa: CASSFSGTGVSGNTIYF
d_gene: TRBD2; j_gene: TRBJ2-5; v_gene: TRBV7-2; abundance: once; CDR3nt: TGTGCCAGCACCACAAACCCACCCAGGCTAGCGGTTTTGGAGACCCAGTACTTC; CDR3aa: CASTTNPPRLAVLETQYF
d_gene: NA; j_gene: TRBJ2-7; v_gene: TRBV30; abundance: NA; CDR3nt: TGTGCCTGGAGTGTAGCGAGCGAGCAGTACTTC; CDR3aa: CAWSVASEQYF
d_gene: TRBD1; j_gene: TRBJ2-7; v_gene: TRBV20-1; abundance: NA; CDR3nt: TGCAGTGCTAGAGAACAGGGGCACGACTTC; CDR3aa: CSAREQGHDF
d_gene: NA; j_gene: TRBJ1-3; v_gene: TRBV7-9; abundance: once; CDR3nt: TGTTCCAGCAGCCCGAGTTTAGGGGGAGCTGGAAACACCATATATTTT; CDR3aa: CSSSPSLGGAGNTIYF
d_gene: NA; j_gene: TRBJ1-4; v_gene: TRBV28; abundance: few; CDR3nt: TGTGCCAGCAACGGGGCGGGGAACACTAATGAAAAACTGTTTTTT; CDR3aa: CASNGAGNTNEKLFF
d_gene: NA; j_gene: TRBJ1-2; v_gene: TRBV5-6; abundance: once; CDR3nt: TGTGCCAGCAGCTTCCGGGTTAACTATGGCTACACCTTC; CDR3aa: CASSFRVNYGYTF
d_gene: TRBD1; j_gene: TRBJ1-5; v_gene: TRBV7-9; abundance: NA; CDR3nt: TGTGCCAGCAGCATAGGGACAGGGGGAAATCAGCCCCAGCATTTT; CDR3aa: CASSIGTGGNQPQHF
d_gene: NA; j_gene: TRBJ1-4; v_gene: TRBV5-1; abundance: NA; CDR3nt: TGCGCCAGCGCTGTCTCCCGACAGAGGAATGAAAAACTGTTTTTT; CDR3aa: CASAVSRQRNEKLFF
d_gene: NA; j_gene: TRBJ1-5; v_gene: TRBV19; abundance: NA; CDR3nt: TGTGCCAGTAGTAGACAGACCAATCAGCCCCAGCATTTT; CDR3aa: CASSRQTNQPQHF
d_gene: NA; j_gene: TRBJ1-5; v_gene: TRBV28; abundance: NA; CDR3nt: TGTGCCAGCAGCTATGCCAAAACCGGGGGCAATCAGCCCCAGCATTTT; CDR3aa: CASSYAKTGGNQPQHF
d_gene: NA; j_gene: TRBJ1-5; v_gene: TRBV19; abundance: NA; CDR3nt: TGTGCCAGTAGTAAGAGCAGACTTCAGAAAAACCTAAGCAATCAGCCCCAGCATTTT; CDR3aa: CASSKSRLQKNLSNQPQHF
d_gene: NA; j_gene: TRBJ1-2; v_gene: TRBV28; abundance: few; CDR3nt: TGTGCCAGCAGTTTAATTACAGACCCTGGCTACACCTTC; CDR3aa: CASSLITDPGYTF
d_gene: TRBD1; j_gene: TRBJ2-2; v_gene: TRBV18; abundance: NA; CDR3nt: TGTGCCAGCTCCGCTGACAGGGTGAACACCGGGGAGCTGTTTTTT; CDR3aa: CASSADRVNTGELFF
d_gene: NA; j_gene: TRBJ1-2; v_gene: TRBV5-1; abundance: few; CDR3nt: TGCGCCAGCAGCTTGTTGGGCAGATATGGCTACACCTTC; CDR3aa: CASSLLGRYGYTF
d_gene: TRBD1; j_gene: TRBJ2-5; v_gene: TRBV19; abundance: NA; CDR3nt: TGTGCCAGTAGCGGACAGGGGGCGGTGGAGACCCAGTACTTC; CDR3aa: CASSGQGAVETQYF
d_gene: TRBD1; j_gene: TRBJ2-7; v_gene: TRBV7-8; abundance: NA; CDR3nt: TGTGCCAGCAGCCGTGCTGGACAGGGTAGGACCTACGAGCAGTACTTC; CDR3aa: CASSRAGQGRTYEQYF
d_gene: TRBD2; j_gene: TRBJ2-5; v_gene: TRBV2; abundance: NA; CDR3nt: TGTGCCAGCAGTGTGGGACTAGCCGGGGAGACCCAGTACTTC; CDR3aa: CASSVGLAGETQYF
d_gene: NA; j_gene: TRBJ1-1; v_gene: TRBV28; abundance: NA; CDR3nt: TGTGCCAGCAGTTTAGCCAGAAGTTACATGAACACTGAAGCTTTCTTT; CDR3aa: CASSLARSYMNTEAFF